This T cell receptor (beta chain) was identified during a study of T cells in localized non-small cell lung cancer (TCRdb year 2020). In terms of the full investigation: T cell repertoires of approximately 250 early-stage NSCLC patients were analyzed, with tumors being compared against uninvolved tumor-adjacent lungs. The cohort comprised 236 treatment-naïve NSCLC patients with resected, localized lung tumors. A mean age of around 66 years was recorded for the NSCLC patients, of whom roughly 130 were male and more than 85 were female. Broader findings and caveats from the paper: A median of approximately 53 of the top 100 tumor clones turned up in the paired uninvolved adjacent lung, and roughly 30 of those clones also ranked among the top 100 of that same adjacent lung. Higher T cell density in blood was associated with longer overall survival, whereas higher clonality in adjacent lung was associated with shorter survival. Because multi-region tumor sequencing was not done, intratumor heterogeneity could not be ruled out. Uninvolved tumor-adjacent lung showed the highest T cell clonality, higher than tumor, which suggests more focused antigenic responses in the uninvolved tumor-adjacent lung. Since the design was exploratory, TCR variables were selected using unadjusted p-values with no false-discovery rate correction.

The immunoSEQ Assay was used to sequence TCR beta CDR3 regions from DNA. The original pipeline was this. To compute T cell density, TCR beta template counts were normalized to usable DNA, which was estimated by amplifying housekeeping genes. Using the preseqR package, richness was estimated by extrapolating to 120,000 templates for tissue samples and 400,000 templates for PBMC samples. Clonality was calculated as one minus Pielou's evenness. To identify tissue-enriched TCRs, differential abundance testing was run on productive amino-acid clonotypes with a minimum total count of 5 and an alpha of 0.1. The Jaccard Index and the Morisita Overlap Index were used to measure repertoire overlap between compartments. GLIPH grouped TCR beta CDR3s together with public tetramer-defined viral CDR3s, and a viral motif had to include at least three viral sequences and show V-gene enrichment. This immuneACCESS table, as held by TCRdb, lists in-frame sequences with V and J called but not all clones. Of the missing ones, under half trace to an unresolved V gene in checked studies; the others have no known cause. That table furnishes V, J and clone size, whereas the DNA furnished D and trimming. In this sample the table shows tens of thousands of clones, approximately 86% of which occur a single time. Less than 20% of the sample goes to the ten largest clones.

At diagnosis, tumor, uninvolved tumor-adjacent lung and peripheral blood were collected and then preserved as a mix of FFPE and fresh-frozen material. For TCR repertoire profiling, blood samples were analyzed in the form of peripheral blood mononuclear cells. As for this clone: Its antigen is not yet known. The input lacks base qualities; no much larger clone sits a single base away.

V is trimmed back by 1 base and J by 4 bases, and the junction contains 6 bases that no gene match accounts for. Taken from cysteine to phenylalanine, the CDR3 has 15 residues. The DNA shown is the 45-base CDR3, in frame from base 1. The germline V gene (reference sequence) yields SGHKS for CDR1 and YYEKEE for CDR2. This TCR was recovered from a man between 40 and 70 years old with stage III lung adenocarcinoma. The source was peripheral blood mononuclear cells, collected before any cancer treatment. The V gene is TRBV5-5 and the J gene is TRBJ1-2; 8 bases in between match TRBD1. The nucleotide sequence reads as follows: TGTGCCAGCAGCTTGCGACAGGGGTCTCTCTATGGCTACACCTTC. It translates as CASSLRQGSLYGYTF.